The text below deals with one T cell receptor beta chain. The entry originates in a study of OX40 agonist ivuxolimab in advanced cancers. Some clones are missing from TCRdb's copy, which holds only in-frame ones; the method was immunoSEQ multiplex PCR. Of some 16,000 clones in the sample, 60% to 80% were seen once. CDR1 is SGHRS, CDR2 YFSETQ, per germline. The CDR3 is 17 residues long. Losses at the gene ends were 2 bases for V and 4 bases for J; bases not matched to a gene: 9. Sample: CD4+ or CD8+ T cells sorted from blood, taken in a trial of the OX40 agonist ivuxolimab. The genes are TRBV5-1 and TRBJ2-1; 10 nucleotides align to TRBD2. The TCR originated in an adult with an advanced solid tumor such as melanoma, head and neck, liver or kidney cancer. CDR3 nucleotides: TGCGCCAGCAGCTTATCCGGAGCGGGAGGGTCATACAATGAGCAGTTCTTC. This gives the protein CASSLSGAGGSYNEQFF. Looking up the rest from reference TRBV5-1 and TRBJ2-1 gives the full variable domain: KAGVTQTPRYLIKTRGQQVTLSCSPISGHRSVSWYQQTPGQGLQFLFEYFSETQRNKGNFPGRFSGRQFSNSRSEMNVSTLELGDSALYLCASSLSGAGGSYNEQFFGPGTRLTVL.